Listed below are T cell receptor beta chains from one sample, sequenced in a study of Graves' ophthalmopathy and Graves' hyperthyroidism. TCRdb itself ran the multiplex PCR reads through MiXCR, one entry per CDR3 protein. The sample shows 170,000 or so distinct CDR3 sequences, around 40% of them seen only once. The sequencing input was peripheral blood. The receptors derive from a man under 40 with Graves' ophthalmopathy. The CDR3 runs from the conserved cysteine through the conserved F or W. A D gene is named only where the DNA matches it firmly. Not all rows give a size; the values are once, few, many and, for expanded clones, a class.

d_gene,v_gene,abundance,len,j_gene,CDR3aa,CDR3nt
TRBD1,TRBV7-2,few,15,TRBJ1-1,CASSSGTGVMTEAFF,TGTGCCAGCAGCTCCGGGACAGGGGTGATGACTGAAGCTTTCTTT
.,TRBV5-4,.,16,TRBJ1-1,CASSLGQGRMNTEAFF,TGTGCCAGCAGCTTGGGGCAGGGCCGGATGAACACTGAAGCTTTCTTT
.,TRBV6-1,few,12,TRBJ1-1,CASSVTGYEAFF,TGTGCCAGCAGTGTCACAGGGTATGAAGCTTTCTTT
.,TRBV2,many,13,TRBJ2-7,CASKVGPPYEQYF,TGTGCCAGCAAGGTGGGCCCACCCTACGAGCAGTACTTC
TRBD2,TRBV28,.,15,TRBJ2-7,CASNMPSGSTYEQYF,TGTGCCAGCAACATGCCTAGCGGGAGTACGTACGAGCAGTACTTC
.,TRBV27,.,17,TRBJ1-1,CASSLLALGLRGGEAFF,TGTGCCAGCAGTTTATTGGCCTTGGGGCTGAGGGGGGGTGAAGCTTTCTTT
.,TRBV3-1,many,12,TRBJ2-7,CASSQEFTEQYF,TGTGCCAGCAGCCAAGAGTTCACCGAGCAGTACTTC
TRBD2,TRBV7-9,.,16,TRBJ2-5,CASSLRSSGVQETQYF,TGTGCCAGCAGCTTAAGGTCTAGCGGGGTTCAAGAGACCCAGTACTTC
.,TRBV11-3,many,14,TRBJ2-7,CASSLRAGTHEQYF,TGTGCCAGCAGCTTAAGGGCAGGGACCCACGAGCAGTACTTC
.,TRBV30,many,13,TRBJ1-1,CAWRRQANTEAFF,TGTGCCTGGAGAAGGCAGGCTAACACTGAAGCTTTCTTT
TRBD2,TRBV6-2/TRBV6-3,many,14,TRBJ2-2,CASSLAELTGELFF,TGTGCCAGCAGCCTAGCGGAGCTCACCGGGGAGCTGTTTTTT
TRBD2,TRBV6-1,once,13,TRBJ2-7,CASRPASGFEQYF,TGTGCCAGCAGGCCGGCTAGCGGATTCGAGCAGTACTTC
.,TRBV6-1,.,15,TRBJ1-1,CASRDTTTGYAEAFF,TGTGCCAGCAGAGACACCACTACAGGGTATGCTGAAGCTTTCTTT
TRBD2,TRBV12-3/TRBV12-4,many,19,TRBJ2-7,CASSLDHTGLAGRMGTQYF,TGTGCCAGCAGTTTAGACCATACGGGACTAGCGGGTCGTATGGGGACGCAGTACTTC
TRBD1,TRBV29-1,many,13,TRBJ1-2,CSVAGQALTGYTF,TGCAGCGTAGCCGGACAGGCTCTAACTGGCTACACCTTC
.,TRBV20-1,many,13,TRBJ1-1,CSAARGEHTEAFF,TGCAGTGCCGCCCGGGGGGAACACACTGAAGCTTTCTTT
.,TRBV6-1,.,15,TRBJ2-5,CASSEVVYIGETQYF,TGTGCCAGCAGTGAAGTGGTCTATATCGGGGAGACCCAGTACTTC